This TCR beta chain was recovered during a study of radiotherapy plus CTLA-4 blockade in lung cancer. This clone was counted only a few times. The CDR3 contains 13 residues. Germline V lookup: CDR1 SGHTA, CDR2 FQGNSA. The V gene lost 3 bases and the J gene lost 5 bases, with 10 bases spanning the gap. This table comes from immunoSEQ multiplex PCR, and its TCRdb copy is limited to in-frame clones, with some not included. The data hold about 32,000 clones, with about four fifths observed a single time. The sample here was peripheral blood, taken from a patient treated with radiotherapy plus ipilimumab. The chain carries TRBV7-2 and TRBJ1-2; D may be TRBD1 (5 bases). The clonotype was recovered from a human donor with non-small cell lung cancer that progressed on radiotherapy plus ipilimumab. For the CDR3, the DNA is TGTGCCAGCAGCTTGGGGCAGTCGTATGGCTACACCTTC. Translated: CASSLGQSYGYTF.